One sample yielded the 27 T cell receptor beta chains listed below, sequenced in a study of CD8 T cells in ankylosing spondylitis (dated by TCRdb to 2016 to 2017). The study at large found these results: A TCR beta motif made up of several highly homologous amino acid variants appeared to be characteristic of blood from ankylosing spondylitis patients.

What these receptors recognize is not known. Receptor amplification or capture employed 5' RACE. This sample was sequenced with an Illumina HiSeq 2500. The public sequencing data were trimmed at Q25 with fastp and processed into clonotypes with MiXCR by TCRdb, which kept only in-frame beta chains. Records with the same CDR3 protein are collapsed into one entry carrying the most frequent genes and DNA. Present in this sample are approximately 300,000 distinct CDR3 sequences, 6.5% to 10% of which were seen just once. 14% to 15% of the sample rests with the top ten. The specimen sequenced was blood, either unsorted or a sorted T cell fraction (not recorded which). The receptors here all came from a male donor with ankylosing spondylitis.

The CDR3 here is CASSLEAGDNEQFF. DNA of the CDR3: TGTGCCAGCAGCTTAGAGGCGGGAGATAATGAGCAGTTCTTC. The chain carries TRBV7-3 and TRBJ2-1; the match to TRBD2 covers 7 bases. The CDR3 consists of 14 residues. Per germline, CDR1 SGHTA and CDR2 FQGTGA. The V segment lost 2 bases and the J segment 7 bases; nucleotides outside the gene matches: 5.

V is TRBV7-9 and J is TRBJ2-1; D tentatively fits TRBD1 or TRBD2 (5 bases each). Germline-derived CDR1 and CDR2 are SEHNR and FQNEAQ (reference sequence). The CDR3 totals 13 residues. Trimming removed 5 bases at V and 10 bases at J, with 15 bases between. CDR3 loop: CASSRGVPGEQFF. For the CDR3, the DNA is TGTGCCAGCAGCAGAGGGGTCCCTGGGGAGCAGTTCTTC.

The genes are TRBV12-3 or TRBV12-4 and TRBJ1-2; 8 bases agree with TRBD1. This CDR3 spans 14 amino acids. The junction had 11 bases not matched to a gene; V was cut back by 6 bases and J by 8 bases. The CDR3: CASRLGTGLKGYTF. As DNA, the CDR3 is TGTGCCAGCAGACTCGGGACAGGACTGAAGGGCTACACCTTC.

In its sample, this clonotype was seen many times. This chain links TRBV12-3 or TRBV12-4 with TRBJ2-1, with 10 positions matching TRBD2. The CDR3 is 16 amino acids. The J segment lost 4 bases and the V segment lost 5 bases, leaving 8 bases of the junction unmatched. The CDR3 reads CASSLTGTSEYNEQFF. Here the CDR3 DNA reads TGTGCCAGCAGTCTAACCGGGACTAGCGAGTACAATGAGCAGTTCTTC.

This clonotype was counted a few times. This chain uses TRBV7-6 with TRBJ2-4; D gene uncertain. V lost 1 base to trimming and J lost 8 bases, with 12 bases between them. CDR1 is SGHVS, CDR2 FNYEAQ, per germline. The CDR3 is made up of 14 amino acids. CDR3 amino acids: CASSLGSQVDIQYF. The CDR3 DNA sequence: TGTGCCAGCAGCTTAGGTTCCCAGGTGGACATTCAGTACTTC.

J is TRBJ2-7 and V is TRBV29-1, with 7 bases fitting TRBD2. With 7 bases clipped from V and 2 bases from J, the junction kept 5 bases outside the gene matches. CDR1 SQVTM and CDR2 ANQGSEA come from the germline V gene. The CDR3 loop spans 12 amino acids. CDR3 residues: CSAGRGTYEQYF. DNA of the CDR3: TGCAGCGCCGGGCGGGGGACCTACGAGCAGTACTTC.

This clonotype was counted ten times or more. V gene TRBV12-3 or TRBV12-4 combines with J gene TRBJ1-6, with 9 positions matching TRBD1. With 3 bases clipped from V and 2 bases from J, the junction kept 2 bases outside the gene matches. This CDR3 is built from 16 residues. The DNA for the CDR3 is TGTGCCAGCAGTTTGGGACAGGGAACCTATAATTCACCCCTCCACTTT. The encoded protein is CASSLGQGTYNSPLHF.

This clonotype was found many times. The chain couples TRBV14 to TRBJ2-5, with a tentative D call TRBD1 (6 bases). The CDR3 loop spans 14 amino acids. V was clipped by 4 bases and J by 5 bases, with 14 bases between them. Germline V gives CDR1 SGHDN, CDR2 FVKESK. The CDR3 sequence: CASSRLQGAETQYF. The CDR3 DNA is TGTGCCAGCAGCCGATTACAGGGCGCGGAGACCCAGTACTTC.

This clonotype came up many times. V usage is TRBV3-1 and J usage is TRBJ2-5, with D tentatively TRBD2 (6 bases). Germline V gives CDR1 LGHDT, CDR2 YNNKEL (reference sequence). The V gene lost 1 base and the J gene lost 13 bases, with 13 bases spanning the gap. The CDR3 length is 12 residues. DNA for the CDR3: TGTGCCAGCAGCCAAGCGGATCGGAGGGTGTACTTC. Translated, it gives CASSQADRRVYF.

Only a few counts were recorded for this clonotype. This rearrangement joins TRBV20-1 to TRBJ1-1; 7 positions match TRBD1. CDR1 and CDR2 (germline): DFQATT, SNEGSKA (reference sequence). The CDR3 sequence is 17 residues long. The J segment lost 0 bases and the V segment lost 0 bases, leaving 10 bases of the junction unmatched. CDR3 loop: CSARDFRGRGMNTEAFF. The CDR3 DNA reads TGCAGTGCTAGAGATTTTAGGGGCAGGGGGATGAACACTGAAGCTTTCTTT.

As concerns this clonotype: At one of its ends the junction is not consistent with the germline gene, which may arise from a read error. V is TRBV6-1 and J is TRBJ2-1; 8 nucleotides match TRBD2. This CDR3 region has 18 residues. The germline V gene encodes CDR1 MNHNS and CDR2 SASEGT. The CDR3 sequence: CASSLRYGREGAYTEQFF. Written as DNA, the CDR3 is TGTGCCAGCAGCTTGCGTTACGGGAGGGAGGGCGCCTACACTGAGCAGTTCTTC.

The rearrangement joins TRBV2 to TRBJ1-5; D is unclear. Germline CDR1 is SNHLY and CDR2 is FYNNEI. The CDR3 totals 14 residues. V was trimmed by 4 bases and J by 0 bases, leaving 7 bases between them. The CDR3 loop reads CASSVRNSNQPQHF. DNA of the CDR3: TGTGCCAGCAGTGTGAGGAATAGCAATCAGCCCCAGCATTTT.

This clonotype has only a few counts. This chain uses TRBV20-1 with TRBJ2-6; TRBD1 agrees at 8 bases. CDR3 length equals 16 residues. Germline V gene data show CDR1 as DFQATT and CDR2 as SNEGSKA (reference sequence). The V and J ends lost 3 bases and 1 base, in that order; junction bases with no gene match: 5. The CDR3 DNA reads TGCAGTGCTAGTCAGGGGGCGTTATCTGGGGCCAACGTCCTGACTTTC. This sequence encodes CSASQGALSGANVLTF.

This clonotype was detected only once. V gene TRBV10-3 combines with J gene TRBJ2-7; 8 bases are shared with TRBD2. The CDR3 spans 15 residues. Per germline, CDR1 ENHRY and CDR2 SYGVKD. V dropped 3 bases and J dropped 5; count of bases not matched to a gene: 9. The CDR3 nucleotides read TGTGCCATCAGTGAAAGAAGCGGGAGCCTCAACGAGCAGTACTTC. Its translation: CAISERSGSLNEQYF.

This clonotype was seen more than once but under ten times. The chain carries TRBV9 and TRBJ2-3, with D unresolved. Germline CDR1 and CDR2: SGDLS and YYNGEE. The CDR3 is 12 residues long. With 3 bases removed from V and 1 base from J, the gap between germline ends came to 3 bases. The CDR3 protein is CASSDRTDTQYF. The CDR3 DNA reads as TGTGCCAGCAGCGACCGCACAGATACGCAGTATTTT.

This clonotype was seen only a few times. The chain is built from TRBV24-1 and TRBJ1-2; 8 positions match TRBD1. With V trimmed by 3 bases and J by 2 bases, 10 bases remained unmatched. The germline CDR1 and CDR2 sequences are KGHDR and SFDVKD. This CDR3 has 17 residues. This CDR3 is CATSDAIPGQANYGYTF. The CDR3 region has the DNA TGTGCCACCAGTGATGCCATCCCGGGACAGGCGAACTATGGCTACACCTTC.

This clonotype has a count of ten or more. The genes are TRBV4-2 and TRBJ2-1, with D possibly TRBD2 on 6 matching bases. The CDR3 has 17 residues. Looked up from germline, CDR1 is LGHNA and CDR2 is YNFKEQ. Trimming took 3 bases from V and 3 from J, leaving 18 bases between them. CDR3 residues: CASSQRRSGWNYNEQFF. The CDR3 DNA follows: TGTGCCAGCAGCCAGCGGCGTAGCGGATGGAACTACAATGAGCAGTTCTTC.

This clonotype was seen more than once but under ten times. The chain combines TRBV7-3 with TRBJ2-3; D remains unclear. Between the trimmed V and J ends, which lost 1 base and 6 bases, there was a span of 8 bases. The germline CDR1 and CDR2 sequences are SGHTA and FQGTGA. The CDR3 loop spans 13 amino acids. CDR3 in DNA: TGTGCCAGCAGCTTAAATGGGCGGGATACGCAGTATTTT. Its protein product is CASSLNGRDTQYF.

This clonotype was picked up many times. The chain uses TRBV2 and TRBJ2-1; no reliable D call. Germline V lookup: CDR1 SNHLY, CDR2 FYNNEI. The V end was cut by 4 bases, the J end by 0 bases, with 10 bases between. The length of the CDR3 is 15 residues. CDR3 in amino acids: CASSVRDFSYNEQFF. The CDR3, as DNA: TGTGCCAGCAGTGTAAGAGACTTCTCCTACAATGAGCAGTTCTTC.

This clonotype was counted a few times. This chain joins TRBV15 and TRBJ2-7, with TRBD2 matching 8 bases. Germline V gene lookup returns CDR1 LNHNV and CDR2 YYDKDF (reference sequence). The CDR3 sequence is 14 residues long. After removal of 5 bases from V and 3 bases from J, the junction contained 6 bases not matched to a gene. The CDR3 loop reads CATSVIAGFYEQYF. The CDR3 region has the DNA TGTGCCACCAGCGTTATAGCGGGATTCTACGAGCAGTACTTC.

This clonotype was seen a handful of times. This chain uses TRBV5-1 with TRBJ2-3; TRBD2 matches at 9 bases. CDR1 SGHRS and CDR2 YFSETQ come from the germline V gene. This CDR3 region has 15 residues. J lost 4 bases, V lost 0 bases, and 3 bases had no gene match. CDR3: CASSLEAGGPDTQYF. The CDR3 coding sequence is TGCGCCAGCAGCTTGGAGGCGGGAGGGCCAGATACGCAGTATTTT.

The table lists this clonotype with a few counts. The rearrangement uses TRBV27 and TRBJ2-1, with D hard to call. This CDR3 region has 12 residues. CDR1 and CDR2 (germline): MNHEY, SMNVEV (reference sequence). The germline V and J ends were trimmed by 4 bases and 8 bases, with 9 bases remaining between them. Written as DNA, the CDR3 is TGTGCCAGCAGTTCGGAGTCGGATGAGCAGTTCTTC. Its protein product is CASSSESDEQFF.

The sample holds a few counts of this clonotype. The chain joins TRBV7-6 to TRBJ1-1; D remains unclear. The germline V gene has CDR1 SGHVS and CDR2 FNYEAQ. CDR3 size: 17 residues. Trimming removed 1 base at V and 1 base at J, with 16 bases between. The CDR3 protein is CASSLVGGRVENTEAFF. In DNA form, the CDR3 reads TGTGCCAGCAGCTTAGTGGGCGGAAGGGTGGAGAACACTGAAGCTTTCTTT. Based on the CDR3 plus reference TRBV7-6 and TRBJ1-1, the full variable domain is GAGVSQSPRYKVTKRGQDVALRCDPISGHVSLYWYRQALGQGPEFLTYFNYEAQQDKSGLPNDRFSAERPEGSISTLTIQRTEQRDSAMYRCASSLVGGRVENTEAFFGQGTRLTVV.

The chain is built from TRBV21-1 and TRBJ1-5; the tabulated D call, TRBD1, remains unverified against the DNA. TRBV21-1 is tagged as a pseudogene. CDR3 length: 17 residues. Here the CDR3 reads CASSKGYRVYSNQPQHF. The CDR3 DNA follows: TGTGCCAGCAGCAAAGGTTACAGGGTTTATAGCAATCAGCCCCAGCATTTT.

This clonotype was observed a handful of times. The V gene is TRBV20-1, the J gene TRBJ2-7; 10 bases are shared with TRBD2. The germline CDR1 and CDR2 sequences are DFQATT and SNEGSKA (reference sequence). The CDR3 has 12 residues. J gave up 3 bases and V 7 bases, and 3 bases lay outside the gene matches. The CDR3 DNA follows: TGCAGTGTAGGACTAGCGGACTACGAGCAGTACTTC. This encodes CSVGLADYEQYF.

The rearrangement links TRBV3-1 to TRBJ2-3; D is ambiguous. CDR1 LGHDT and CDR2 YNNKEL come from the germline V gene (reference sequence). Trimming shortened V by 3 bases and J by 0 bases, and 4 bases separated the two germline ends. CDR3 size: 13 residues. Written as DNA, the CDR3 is TGTGCCAGCAGCCAGTCTAGCACAGATACGCAGTATTTT. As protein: CASSQSSTDTQYF.

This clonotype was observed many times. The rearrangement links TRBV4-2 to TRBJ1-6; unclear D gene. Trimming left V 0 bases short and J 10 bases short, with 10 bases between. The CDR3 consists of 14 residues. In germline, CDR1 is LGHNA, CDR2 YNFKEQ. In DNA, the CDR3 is TGTGCCAGCAGCCAAGATGGGCAGAAGTCACCCCTCCACTTT. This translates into CASSQDGQKSPLHF.